The source of this T cell receptor beta chain is a study of immune evolution from preneoplasia to lung adenocarcinoma. On the study more broadly: HLA loss of heterozygosity: around 6.5% AIS, about 15% MIA, roughly 35% ADC, none AAH.

V was shortened by 5 bases and J by 4 bases, with 11 bases between the two germline ends. Germline V gene sequence: CDR1 LNHDA, CDR2 SQIVND (reference sequence). CDR3 length: 13 residues. Regarding this clone: Its antigen is still unknown.

Findings of the study overall: Clonality was highest in normal lung, lower in later-stage lesions apparently. Top clone share appeared to fall from AAH through AIS, MIA, adenocarcinoma.

Histologic diagnosis was independently verified by two lung pathologists. Sequencing was performed with immunoSEQ multiplex PCR; in TCRdb, only in-frame clones are kept and a portion is missing. The sample lists about 10,000 clones, around 78% occurring once. The specimen was FFPE minimally invasive lung adenocarcinoma tissue. This clonotype originated in a person aged 65-85 years with lung adenocarcinoma. The rearrangement uses TRBV19 and TRBJ2-5, with D perhaps assigned TRBD1 or TRBD2 (6 bases each). DNA for the CDR3: TGTGCCAGTAGTTCACAGGGAGGAGAGACCCAGTACTTC. Amino acids: CASSSQGGETQYF.